This T cell receptor beta chain came from a study of cytomegalovirus exposure and HLA in healthy donors. As for the study in general: Drawn from HLA-typed donors, approximately 85 million unique TCRs were held in an early data release.

The CDR3 is 15 amino acids. The germline gives CDR1 SGDLS, CDR2 YYNGEE. V dropped 7 bases and J dropped 9 bases, with 23 bases sitting between them. The study's findings and limits: In a later analysis, TCR beta V- and J-gene trimming was associated with a missense DCLRE1C variant. Information on immune exposure was restricted to one variable (CMV serostatus). Being indistinguishable, some V segments were excluded, TRBV6-2 and TRBV6-3 among them.

A word on this clone: Its specificity is unknown.

Amplification used 60 Vbeta primers and 13 Jbeta primers. Sequencing used immunoSEQ multiplex PCR; TCRdb keeps in-frame clones, though not all of them. Here the sample spans roughly 130,000 clones, about four fifths being singletons. Sequencing used PBMCs. The source is a man between 18 and 29 years old in good health and CMV-seronegative. This chain joins TRBV9 and TRBJ2-1, with a tentative D call TRBD2 (7 bases). The CDR3 sequence is CASAGASWGGGEQFF. The CDR3 nucleotides are TGTGCCAGCGCCGGGGCTAGTTGGGGAGGGGGTGAGCAGTTCTTC.